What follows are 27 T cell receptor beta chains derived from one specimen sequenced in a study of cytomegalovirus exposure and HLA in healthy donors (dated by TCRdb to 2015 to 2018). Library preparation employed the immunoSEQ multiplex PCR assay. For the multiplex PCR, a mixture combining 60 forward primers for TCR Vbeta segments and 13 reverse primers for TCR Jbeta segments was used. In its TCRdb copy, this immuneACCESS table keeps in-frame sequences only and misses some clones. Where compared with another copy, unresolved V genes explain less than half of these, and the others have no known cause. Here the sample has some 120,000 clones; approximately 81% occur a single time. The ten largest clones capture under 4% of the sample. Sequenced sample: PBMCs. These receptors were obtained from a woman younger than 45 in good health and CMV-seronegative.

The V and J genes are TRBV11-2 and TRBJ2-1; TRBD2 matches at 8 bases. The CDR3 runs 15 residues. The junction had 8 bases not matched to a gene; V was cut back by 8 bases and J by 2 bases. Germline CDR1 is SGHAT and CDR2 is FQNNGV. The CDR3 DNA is TGTGCCAGCGGTCAAGCGGGAGTGACCTACAATGAGCAGTTCTTC. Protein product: CASGQAGVTYNEQFF. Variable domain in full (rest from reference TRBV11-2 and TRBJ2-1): EAGVAQSPRYKIIEKRQSVAFWCNPISGHATLYWYQQILGQGPKLLIQFQNNGVVDDSQLPKDRFSAERLKGVDSTLKIQPAKLEDSAVYLCASGQAGVTYNEQFFGPGTRLTVL.

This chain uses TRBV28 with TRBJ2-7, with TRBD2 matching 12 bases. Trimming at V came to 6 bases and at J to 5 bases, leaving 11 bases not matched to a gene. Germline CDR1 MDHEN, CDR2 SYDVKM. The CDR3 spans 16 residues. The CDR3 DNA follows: TGTGCCAGCAGCCCGGCGCGACTAGCGGGAGTCGACGAGCAGTACTTC. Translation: CASSPARLAGVDEQYF.

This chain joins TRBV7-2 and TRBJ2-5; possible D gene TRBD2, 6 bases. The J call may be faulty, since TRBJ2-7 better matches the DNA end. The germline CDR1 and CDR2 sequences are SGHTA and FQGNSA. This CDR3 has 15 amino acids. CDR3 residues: CASSPHGRTAYEQYF. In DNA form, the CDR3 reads TGTGCCAGCAGTCCCCATGGGAGGACTGCCTACGAGCAGTACTTC.

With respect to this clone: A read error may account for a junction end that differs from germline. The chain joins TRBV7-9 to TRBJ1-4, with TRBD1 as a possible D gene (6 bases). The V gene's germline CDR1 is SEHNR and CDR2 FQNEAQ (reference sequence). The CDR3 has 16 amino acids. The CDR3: CSSSSGVTGGNEKLFF. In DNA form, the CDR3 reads TGTTCCAGCAGCTCAGGTGTGACAGGCGGTAATGAAAAACTGTTTTTT.

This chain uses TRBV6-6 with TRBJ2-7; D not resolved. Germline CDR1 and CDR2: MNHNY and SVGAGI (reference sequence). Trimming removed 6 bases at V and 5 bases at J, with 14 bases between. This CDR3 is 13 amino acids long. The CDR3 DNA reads TGTGCCAGCAGCCACCCAGCCGAGGACGAGCAGTACTTC. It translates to CASSHPAEDEQYF.

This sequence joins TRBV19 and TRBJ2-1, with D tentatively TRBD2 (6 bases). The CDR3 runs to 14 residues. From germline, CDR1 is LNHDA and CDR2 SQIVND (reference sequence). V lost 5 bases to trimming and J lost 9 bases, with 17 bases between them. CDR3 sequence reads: CASSAPTSFGEQFF. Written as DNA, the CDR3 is TGTGCCAGTAGTGCCCCGACTAGTTTCGGTGAGCAGTTCTTC.

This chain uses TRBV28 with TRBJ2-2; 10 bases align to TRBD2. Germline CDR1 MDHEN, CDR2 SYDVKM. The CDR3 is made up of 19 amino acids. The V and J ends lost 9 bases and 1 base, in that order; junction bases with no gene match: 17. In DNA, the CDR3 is TGTGCCAGTAGTCTGTCGGGCCTAGCGGGAGCCTGGAACACCGGGGAGCTGTTTTTT. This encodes CASSLSGLAGAWNTGELFF.

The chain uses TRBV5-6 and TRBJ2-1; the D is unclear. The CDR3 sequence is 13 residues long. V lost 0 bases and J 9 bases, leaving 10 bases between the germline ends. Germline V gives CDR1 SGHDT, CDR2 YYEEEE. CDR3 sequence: CASSLGLFAEQFF. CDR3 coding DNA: TGTGCCAGCAGCTTGGGGCTTTTCGCTGAGCAGTTCTTC.

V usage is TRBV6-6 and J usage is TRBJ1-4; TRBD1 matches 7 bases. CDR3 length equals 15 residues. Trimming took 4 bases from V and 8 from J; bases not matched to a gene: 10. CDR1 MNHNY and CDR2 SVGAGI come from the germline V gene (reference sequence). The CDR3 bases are TGTGCCAGCAGTTTCCAACTCCAGGGGGACGAAAAACTGTTTTTT. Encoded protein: CASSFQLQGDEKLFF.

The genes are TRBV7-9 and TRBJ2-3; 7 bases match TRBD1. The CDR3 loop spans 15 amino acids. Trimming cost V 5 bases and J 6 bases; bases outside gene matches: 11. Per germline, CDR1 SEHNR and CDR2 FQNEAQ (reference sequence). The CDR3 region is CASSDQTGAGDTQYF. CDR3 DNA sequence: TGTGCCAGCAGCGACCAAACAGGGGCAGGGGATACGCAGTATTTT.

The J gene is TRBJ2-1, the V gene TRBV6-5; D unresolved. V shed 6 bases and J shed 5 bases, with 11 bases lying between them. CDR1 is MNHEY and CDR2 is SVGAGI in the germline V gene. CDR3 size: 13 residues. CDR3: CASSYSYDNEQFF. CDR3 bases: TGTGCCAGCAGCTATTCGTACGACAATGAGCAGTTCTTC.

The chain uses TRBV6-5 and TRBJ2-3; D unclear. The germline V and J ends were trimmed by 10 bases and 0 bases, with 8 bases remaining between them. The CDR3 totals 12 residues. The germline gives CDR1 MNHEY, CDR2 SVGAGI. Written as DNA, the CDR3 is TGTGCCACCCGGAGCAGCACAGATACGCAGTATTTT. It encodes CATRSSTDTQYF.

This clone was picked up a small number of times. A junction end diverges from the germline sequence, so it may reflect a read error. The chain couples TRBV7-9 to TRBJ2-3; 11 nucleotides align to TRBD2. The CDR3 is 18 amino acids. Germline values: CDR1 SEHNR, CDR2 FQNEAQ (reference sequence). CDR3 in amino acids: CSSSLLPLAGGITDTQYF. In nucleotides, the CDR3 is TGTTCCAGCAGCTTACTTCCGTTAGCGGGAGGGATCACAGATACGCAGTATTTT. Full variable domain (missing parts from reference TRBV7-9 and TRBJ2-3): DTGVSQNPRHKITKRGQNVTFRCDPISEHNRLYWYRQTLGQGPEFLTYFQNEAQLEKSRLLSDRFSAERPKGSFSTLEIQRTEQGDSAMYLCSSSLLPLAGGITDTQYFGPGTRLTVL.

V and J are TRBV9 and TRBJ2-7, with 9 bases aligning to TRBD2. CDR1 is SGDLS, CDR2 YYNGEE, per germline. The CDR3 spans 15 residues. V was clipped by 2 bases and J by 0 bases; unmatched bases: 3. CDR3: CASSVNSGSSYEQYF. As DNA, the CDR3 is TGTGCCAGCAGCGTCAATAGCGGGAGCTCCTACGAGCAGTACTTC.

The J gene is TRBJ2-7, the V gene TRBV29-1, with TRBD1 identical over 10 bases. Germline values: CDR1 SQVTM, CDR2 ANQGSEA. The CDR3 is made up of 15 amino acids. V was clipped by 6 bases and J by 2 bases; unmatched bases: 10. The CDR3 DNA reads TGCAGCGTCAACCCCGGGACAGGGGAACCCTACGAGCAGTACTTC. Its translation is CSVNPGTGEPYEQYF.

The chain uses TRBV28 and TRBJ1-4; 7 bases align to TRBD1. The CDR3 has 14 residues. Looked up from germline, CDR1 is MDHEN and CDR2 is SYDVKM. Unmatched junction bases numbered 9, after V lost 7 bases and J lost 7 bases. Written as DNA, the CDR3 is TGTGCCAGCAATAAGCAGGGGGGAGGTGAAAAACTGTTTTTT. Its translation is CASNKQGGGEKLFF.

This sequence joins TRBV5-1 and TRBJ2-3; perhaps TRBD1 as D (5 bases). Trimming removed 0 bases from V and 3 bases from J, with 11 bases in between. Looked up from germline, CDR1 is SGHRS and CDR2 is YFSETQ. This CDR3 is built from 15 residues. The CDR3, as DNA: TGCGCCAGCAGCTTGGCCGCGCAGGGAACAGATACGCAGTATTTT. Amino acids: CASSLAAQGTDTQYF.

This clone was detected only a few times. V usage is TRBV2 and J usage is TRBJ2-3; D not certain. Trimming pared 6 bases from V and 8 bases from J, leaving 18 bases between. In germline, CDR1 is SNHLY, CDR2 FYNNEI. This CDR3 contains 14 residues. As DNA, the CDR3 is TGTGCCAGCAGCAAGAACCCCCCCGACTCTACGCAGTATTTT. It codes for CASSKNPPDSTQYF.

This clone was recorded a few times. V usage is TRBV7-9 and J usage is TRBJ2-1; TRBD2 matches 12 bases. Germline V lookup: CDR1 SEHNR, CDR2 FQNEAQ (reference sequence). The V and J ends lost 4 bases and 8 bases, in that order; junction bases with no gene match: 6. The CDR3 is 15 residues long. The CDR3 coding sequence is TGTGCCAGCAGCTCGCGACTAGCGGGAGTTGATGAGCAGTTCTTC. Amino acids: CASSSRLAGVDEQFF. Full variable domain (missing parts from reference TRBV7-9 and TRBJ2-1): DTGVSQNPRHKITKRGQNVTFRCDPISEHNRLYWYRQTLGQGPEFLTYFQNEAQLEKSRLLSDRFSAERPKGSFSTLEIQRTEQGDSAMYLCASSSRLAGVDEQFFGPGTRLTVL.

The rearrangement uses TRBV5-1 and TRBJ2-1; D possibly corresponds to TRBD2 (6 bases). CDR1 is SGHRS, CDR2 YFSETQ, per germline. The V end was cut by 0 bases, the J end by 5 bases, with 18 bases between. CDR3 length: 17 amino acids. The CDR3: CASSLGRSSGLDNEQFF. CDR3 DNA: TGCGCCAGCAGCTTGGGGCGATCCAGCGGGCTCGACAATGAGCAGTTCTTC.

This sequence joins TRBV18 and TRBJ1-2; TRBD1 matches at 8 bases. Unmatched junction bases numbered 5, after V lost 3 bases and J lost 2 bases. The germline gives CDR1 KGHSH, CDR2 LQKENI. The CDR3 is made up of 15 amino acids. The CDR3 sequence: CASSPTGQANYGYTF. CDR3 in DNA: TGTGCCAGCTCACCGACGGGACAGGCAAACTATGGCTACACCTTC.

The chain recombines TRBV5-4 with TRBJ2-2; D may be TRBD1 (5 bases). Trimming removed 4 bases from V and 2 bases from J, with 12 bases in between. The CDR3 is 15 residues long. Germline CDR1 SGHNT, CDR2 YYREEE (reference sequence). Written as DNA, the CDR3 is TGTGCCAGCAGCCTTTGGACACCAAACACCGGGGAGCTGTTTTTT. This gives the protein CASSLWTPNTGELFF.

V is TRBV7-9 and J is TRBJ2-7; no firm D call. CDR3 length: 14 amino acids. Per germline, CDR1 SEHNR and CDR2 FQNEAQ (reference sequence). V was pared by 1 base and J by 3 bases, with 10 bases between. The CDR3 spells CASSLDRHLYEQYF. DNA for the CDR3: TGTGCCAGCAGCTTAGATAGACACCTCTACGAGCAGTACTTC.

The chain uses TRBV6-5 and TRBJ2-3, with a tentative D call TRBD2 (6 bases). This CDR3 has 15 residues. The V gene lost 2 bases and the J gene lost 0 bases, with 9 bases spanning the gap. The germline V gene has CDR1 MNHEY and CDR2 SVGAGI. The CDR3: CASSYLSGSTDTQYF. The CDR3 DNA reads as TGTGCCAGCAGTTACCTGAGCGGGAGCACAGATACGCAGTATTTT.

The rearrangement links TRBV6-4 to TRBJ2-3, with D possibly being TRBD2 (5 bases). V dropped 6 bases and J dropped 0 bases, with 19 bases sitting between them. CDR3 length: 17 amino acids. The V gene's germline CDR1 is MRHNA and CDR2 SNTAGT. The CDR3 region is CASRLQRGKPSTDTQYF. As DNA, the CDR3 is TGTGCCAGCAGGCTTCAACGGGGAAAGCCTAGCACAGATACGCAGTATTTT.

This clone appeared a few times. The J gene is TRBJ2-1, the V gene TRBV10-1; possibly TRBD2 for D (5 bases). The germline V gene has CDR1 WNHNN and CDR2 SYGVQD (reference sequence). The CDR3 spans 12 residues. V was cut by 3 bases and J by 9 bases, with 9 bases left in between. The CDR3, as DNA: TGCGCCAGCAGTGAAGATGAGGGTGAGCAGTTCTTC. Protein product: CASSEDEGEQFF.

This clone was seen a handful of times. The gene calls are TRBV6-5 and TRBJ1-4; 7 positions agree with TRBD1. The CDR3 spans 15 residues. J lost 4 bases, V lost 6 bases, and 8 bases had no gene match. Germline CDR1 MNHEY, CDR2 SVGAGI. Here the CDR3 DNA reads TGTGCCAGCAGCACTAGGGACAGCGTTAATGAAAAACTGTTTTTT. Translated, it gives CASSTRDSVNEKLFF.